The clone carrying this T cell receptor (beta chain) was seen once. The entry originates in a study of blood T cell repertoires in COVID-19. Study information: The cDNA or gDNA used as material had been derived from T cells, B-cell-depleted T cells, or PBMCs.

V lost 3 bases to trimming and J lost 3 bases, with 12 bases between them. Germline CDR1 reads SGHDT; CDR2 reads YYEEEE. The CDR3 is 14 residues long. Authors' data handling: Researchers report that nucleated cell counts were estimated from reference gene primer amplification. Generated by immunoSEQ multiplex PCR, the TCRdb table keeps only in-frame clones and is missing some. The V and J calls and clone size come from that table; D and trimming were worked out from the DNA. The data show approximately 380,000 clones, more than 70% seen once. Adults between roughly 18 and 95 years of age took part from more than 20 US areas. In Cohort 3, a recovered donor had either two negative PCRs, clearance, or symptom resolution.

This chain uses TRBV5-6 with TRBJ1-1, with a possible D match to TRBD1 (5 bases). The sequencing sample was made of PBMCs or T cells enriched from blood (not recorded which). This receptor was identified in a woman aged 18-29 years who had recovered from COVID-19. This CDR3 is CASSWDSRDTEAFF. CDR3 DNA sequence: TGTGCCAGCAGCTGGGACTCTCGGGACACTGAAGCTTTCTTT.